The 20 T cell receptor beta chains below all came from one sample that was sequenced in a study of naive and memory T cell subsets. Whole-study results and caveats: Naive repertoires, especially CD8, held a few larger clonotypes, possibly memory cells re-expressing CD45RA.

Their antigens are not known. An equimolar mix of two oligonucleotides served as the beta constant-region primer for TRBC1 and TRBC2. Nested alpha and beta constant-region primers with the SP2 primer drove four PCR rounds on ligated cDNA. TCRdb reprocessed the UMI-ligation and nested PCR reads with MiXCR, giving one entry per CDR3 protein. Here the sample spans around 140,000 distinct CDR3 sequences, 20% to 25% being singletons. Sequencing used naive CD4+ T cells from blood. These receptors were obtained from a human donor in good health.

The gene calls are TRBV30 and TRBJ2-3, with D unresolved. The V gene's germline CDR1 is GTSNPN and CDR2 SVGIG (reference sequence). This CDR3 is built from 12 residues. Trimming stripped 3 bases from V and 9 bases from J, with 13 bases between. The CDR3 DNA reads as TGTGCCTGGAGCTACACCCTTGGGACGCAGTATTTT. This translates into CAWSYTLGTQYF. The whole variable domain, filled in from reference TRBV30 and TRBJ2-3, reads SQTIHQWPATLVQPVGSPLSLECTVEGTSNPNLYWYRQAAGRGLQLLFYSVGIGQISSEVPQNLSASRPQDRQFILSSKKLLLSDSGFYLCAWSYTLGTQYFGPGTRLTVL.

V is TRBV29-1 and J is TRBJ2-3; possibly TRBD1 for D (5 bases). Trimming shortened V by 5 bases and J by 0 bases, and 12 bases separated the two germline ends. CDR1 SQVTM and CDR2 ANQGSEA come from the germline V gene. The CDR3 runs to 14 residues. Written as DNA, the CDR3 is TGCAGCGTTACCCAGGGATCTAGCACAGATACGCAGTATTTT. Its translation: CSVTQGSSTDTQYF.

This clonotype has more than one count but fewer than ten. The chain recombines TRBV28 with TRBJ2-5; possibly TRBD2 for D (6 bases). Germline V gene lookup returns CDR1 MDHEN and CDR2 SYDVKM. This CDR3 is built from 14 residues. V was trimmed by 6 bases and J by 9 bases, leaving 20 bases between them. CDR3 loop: CASSSGGAEMAQYF. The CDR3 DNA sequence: TGTGCCAGCAGCTCAGGAGGGGCCGAGATGGCCCAGTACTTC.

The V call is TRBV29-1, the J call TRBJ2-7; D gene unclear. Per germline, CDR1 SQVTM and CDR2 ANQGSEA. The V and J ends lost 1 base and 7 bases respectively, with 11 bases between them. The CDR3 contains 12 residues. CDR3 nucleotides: TGCAGCGTTGAAGCGGGCATAAGGGAGCAGTACTTC. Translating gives CSVEAGIREQYF.

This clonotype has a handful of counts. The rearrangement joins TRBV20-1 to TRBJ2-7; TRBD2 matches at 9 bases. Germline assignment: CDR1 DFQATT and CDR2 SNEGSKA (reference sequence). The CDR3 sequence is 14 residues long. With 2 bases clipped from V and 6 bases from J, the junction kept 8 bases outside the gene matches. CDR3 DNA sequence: TGCAGTGCTAGACTAATAGCGGGAGTCAGCGAGCAGTACTTC. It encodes CSARLIAGVSEQYF.

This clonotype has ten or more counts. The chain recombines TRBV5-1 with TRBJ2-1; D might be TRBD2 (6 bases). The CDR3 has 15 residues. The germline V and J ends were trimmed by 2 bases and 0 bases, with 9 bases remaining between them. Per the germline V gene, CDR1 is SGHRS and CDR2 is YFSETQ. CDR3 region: CASSFSGSSYNEQFF. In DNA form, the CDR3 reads TGCGCCAGCAGCTTTAGCGGAAGCTCCTACAATGAGCAGTTCTTC.

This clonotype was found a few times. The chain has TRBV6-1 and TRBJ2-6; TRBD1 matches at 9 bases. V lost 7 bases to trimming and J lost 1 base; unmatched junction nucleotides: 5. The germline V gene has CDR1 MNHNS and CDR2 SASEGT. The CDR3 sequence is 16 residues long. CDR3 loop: CASNPGQGSGANVLTF. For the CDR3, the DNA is TGTGCCAGCAACCCGGGACAGGGTTCTGGGGCCAACGTCCTGACTTTC.

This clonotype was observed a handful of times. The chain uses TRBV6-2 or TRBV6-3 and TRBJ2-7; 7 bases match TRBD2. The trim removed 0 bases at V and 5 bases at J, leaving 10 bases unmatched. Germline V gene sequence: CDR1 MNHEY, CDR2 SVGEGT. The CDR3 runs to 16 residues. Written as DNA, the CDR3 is TGTGCCAGCAGTTACTCGGGCGGGAGAGTTAATCACGAGCAGTACTTC. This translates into CASSYSGGRVNHEQYF.

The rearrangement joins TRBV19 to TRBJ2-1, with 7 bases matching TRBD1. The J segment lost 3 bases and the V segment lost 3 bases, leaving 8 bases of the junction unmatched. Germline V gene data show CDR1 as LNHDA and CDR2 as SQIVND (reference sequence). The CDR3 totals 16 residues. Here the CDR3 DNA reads TGTGCCAGTAGTATGGCCGGCTGGGACAGCTACAATGAGCAGTTCTTC. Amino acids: CASSMAGWDSYNEQFF.

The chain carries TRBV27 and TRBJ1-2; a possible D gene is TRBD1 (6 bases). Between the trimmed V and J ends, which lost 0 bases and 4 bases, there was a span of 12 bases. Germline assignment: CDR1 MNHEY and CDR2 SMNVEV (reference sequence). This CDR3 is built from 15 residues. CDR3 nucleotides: TGTGCCAGCAGTTTATCGAACAGGGCGAGCTATGGCTACACCTTC. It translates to CASSLSNRASYGYTF.

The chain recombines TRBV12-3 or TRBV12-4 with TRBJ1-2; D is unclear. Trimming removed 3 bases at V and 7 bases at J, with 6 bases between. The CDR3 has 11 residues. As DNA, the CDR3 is TGTGCCAGCAGTTTTGGCGGTGGCTACACCTTC. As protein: CASSFGGGYTF.

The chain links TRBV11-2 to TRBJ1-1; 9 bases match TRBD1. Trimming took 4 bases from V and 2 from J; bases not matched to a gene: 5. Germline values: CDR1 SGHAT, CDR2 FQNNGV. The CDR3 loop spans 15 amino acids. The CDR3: CASSSGTGPNTEAFF. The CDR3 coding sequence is TGTGCCAGCAGCTCCGGGACAGGGCCTAACACTGAAGCTTTCTTT. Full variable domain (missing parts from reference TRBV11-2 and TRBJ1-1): EAGVAQSPRYKIIEKRQSVAFWCNPISGHATLYWYQQILGQGPKLLIQFQNNGVVDDSQLPKDRFSAERLKGVDSTLKIQPAKLEDSAVYLCASSSGTGPNTEAFFGQGTRLTVV.

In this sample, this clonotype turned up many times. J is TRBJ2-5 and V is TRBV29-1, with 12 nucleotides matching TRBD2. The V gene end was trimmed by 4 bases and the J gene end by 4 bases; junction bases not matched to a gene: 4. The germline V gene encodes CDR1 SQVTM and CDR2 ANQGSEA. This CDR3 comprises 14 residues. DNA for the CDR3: TGCAGCGTTGCTCTAGCGGGAGGGACAGAGACCCAGTACTTC. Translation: CSVALAGGTETQYF.

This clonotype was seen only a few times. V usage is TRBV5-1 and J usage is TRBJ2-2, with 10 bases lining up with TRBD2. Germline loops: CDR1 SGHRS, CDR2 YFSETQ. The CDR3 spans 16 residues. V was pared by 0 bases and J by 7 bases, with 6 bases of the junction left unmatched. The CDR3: CASSLELAGAVGELFF. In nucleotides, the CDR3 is TGCGCCAGCAGCTTGGAGCTAGCGGGAGCGGTCGGGGAGCTGTTTTTT.

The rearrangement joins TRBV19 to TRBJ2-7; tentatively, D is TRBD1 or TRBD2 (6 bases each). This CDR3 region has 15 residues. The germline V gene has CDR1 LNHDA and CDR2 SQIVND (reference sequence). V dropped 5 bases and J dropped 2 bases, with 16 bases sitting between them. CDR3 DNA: TGTGCCAGTAGTTTTCGGGGGCAAGGAACCTACGAGCAGTACTTC. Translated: CASSFRGQGTYEQYF.

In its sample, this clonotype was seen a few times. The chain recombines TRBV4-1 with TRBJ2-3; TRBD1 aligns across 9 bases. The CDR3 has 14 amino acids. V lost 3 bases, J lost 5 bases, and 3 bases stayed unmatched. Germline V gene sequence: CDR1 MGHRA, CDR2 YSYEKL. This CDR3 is CASSHPGQGDTQYF. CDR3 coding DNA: TGCGCCAGCAGCCACCCGGGACAGGGAGATACGCAGTATTTT.

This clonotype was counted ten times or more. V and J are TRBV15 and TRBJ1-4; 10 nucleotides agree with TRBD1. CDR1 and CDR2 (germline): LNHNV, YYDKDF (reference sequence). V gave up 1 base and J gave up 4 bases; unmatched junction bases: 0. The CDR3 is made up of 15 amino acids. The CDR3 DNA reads TGTGCCACCAGCAGAGGGGACAGGGGTAATGAAAAACTGTTTTTT. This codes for CATSRGDRGNEKLFF.

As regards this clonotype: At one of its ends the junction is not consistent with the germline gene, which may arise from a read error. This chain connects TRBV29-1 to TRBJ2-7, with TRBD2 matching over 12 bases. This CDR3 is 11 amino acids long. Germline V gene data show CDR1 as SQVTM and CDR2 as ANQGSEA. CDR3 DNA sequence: TGCAGCGCCCGACTAGCGGGAGTGCTCTTCTTC. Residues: CSARLAGVLFF.

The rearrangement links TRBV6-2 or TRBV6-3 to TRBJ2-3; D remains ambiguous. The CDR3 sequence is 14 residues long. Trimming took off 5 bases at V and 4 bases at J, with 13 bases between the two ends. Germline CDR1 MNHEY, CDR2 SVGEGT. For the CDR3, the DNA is TGTGCCAGCAGTCAGGTGGGATTGGCAGATACGCAGTATTTT. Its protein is CASSQVGLADTQYF.

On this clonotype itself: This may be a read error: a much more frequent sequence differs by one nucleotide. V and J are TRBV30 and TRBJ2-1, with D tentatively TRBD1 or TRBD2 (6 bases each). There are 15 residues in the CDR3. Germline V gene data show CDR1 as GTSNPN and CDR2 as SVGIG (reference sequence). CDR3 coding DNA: TGTGCCCGGAGCCCTTGGGGGGCCCAGCACAATGAGCAGTTCTTC. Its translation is CARSPWGAQHNEQFF.